A single sample gave rise to the 28 T cell receptor beta chains below, sequenced in a study of T-cell memory formation after mild COVID-19. TCRdb reanalysed the 5' RACE reads using MiXCR and keeps one entry per CDR3 protein. Among 270,000 or so distinct CDR3 sequences listed, about 20% were seen once. Sequenced sample: PBMCs or a T cell subset sorted from them (not recorded which). The receptors originated from a man aged 18-30 years who had mild COVID-19 (a few samples of this study predate the infection). Cell type and time point are not known.

The gene calls are TRBV19 and TRBJ2-3; D uncertain. V was clipped by 2 bases and J by 4 bases, with 7 bases between them. The germline V gene encodes CDR1 LNHDA and CDR2 SQIVND (reference sequence). The CDR3 spans 13 residues. The CDR3 region has the DNA TGTGCCAGTAGTATACTGGCGGCAGATACGCAGTATTTT. Residues: CASSILAADTQYF.

The J gene is TRBJ1-2, the V gene TRBV6-6, with no clear D. CDR1 and CDR2 (germline): MNHNY, SVGAGI (reference sequence). The CDR3 is 14 residues long. V dropped 3 bases and J dropped 2 bases, with 10 bases sitting between them. CDR3 loop: CASSYVTINYGYTF. CDR3 sequence (DNA): TGTGCCAGCAGTTATGTGACAATCAACTATGGCTACACCTTC.

CDR3 residues: CASSLASGAEKLFF. The CDR3 DNA is TGTGCCAGCAGTTTAGCGTCGGGGGCAGAAAAACTGTTTTTT. This chain joins TRBV12-3 or TRBV12-4 and TRBJ1-4, with a possible D match to TRBD1 (6 bases). The V and J ends lost 0 bases and 8 bases respectively, with 10 bases between them. The CDR3 length is 14 residues.

V usage is TRBV20-1 and J usage is TRBJ1-4; no clear D. Trimming left V 5 bases short and J 5 bases short, with 15 bases between. The CDR3 extends over 14 amino acids. Germline assignment: CDR1 DFQATT and CDR2 SNEGSKA (reference sequence). In DNA form, the CDR3 reads TGCAGTGCTGGGCTACATGGAGGGAATGAAAAACTGTTTTTT. Translation gives CSAGLHGGNEKLFF.

This clonotype was seen a handful of times. Germline is not matched at one junction end, which may reflect a read error. This rearrangement joins TRBV7-7 to TRBJ2-1; 8 positions agree with TRBD2. CDR3 size: 16 residues. CDR1 is SSHAT, CDR2 FNYEAQ, per germline (reference sequence). DNA for the CDR3: TGTGCTAGCAGCTTAGGGGTAGCGGGGCCGGGCGATGAGCAGTTCTTC. Residues: CASSLGVAGPGDEQFF.

This clonotype was picked up many times. V and J are TRBV3-2 and TRBJ2-1; TRBD1 is the table's D call and was not checked against the DNA. TRBV3-2 is labeled a pseudogene. There are 14 residues in the CDR3. The CDR3 is CASSPPGILNEQFF. CDR3 bases: TGTGCCAGCAGCCCGCCGGGAATTCTCAATGAGCAGTTCTTC.

In this sample, this clonotype turned up a few times. V and J are TRBV7-9 and TRBJ2-3, with no clear D. V lost 3 bases, J lost 3 bases, and 13 bases lay in between. The CDR3 is 15 amino acids. The germline V gene has CDR1 SEHNR and CDR2 FQNEAQ (reference sequence). CDR3 nucleotide sequence: TGTGCCAGCAGCTTGGCAGCCCCGTATACAGATACGCAGTATTTT. Translation: CASSLAAPYTDTQYF.

V is TRBV19 and J is TRBJ2-7; 7 bases fit TRBD1. Trimming cost V 8 bases and J 3 bases; bases outside gene matches: 7. The CDR3 consists of 13 residues. Germline V CDR1 and CDR2: LNHDA, SQIVND (reference sequence). Written as DNA, the CDR3 is TGTGCCAGTGGACAGACAGGGCTCTACGAGCAGTACTTC. It codes for CASGQTGLYEQYF. Using reference TRBV19 and TRBJ2-7 for the parts outside the CDR3, the full variable domain is DGGITQSPKYLFRKEGQNVTLSCEQNLNHDAMYWYRQDPGQGLRLIYYSQIVNDFQKGDIAEGYSVSREKKESFPLTVTSAQKNPTAFYLCASGQTGLYEQYFGPGTRLTVT.

Only a few counts were recorded for this clonotype. The chain has TRBV4-1 and TRBJ2-5, with 7 positions matching TRBD2. The V segment lost 4 bases and the J segment 5 bases; nucleotides outside the gene matches: 16. The CDR3 spans 17 residues. Germline V gene sequence: CDR1 MGHRA, CDR2 YSYEKL. CDR3 sequence (DNA): TGCGCCAGCAGCCTCGACGACATGACTAGCTTGATTGAGACCCAGTACTTC. Protein sequence: CASSLDDMTSLIETQYF.

The chain employs TRBV4-1 and TRBJ1-2; no clear D. With 1 base removed from V and 2 bases from J, the gap between germline ends came to 11 bases. Germline lookup yields CDR1 MGHRA and CDR2 YSYEKL. The CDR3 has 15 amino acids. The CDR3 sequence is CASSQVAGTNYGYTF. CDR3 coding DNA: TGCGCCAGCAGCCAAGTGGCAGGAACCAACTATGGCTACACCTTC.

The rearrangement links TRBV18 to TRBJ2-2; 10 bases match TRBD2. Trimming took 2 bases from V and 6 from J; bases not matched to a gene: 3. In germline, CDR1 is KGHSH, CDR2 LQKENI. This CDR3 contains 15 residues. The CDR3 coding sequence is TGTGCCAGCTCACCAGCTAGCGGGGGTTCCGGGGAGCTGTTTTTT. Translation: CASSPASGGSGELFF.

This clonotype came up a few times. This chain connects TRBV28 to TRBJ2-3; 9 nucleotides match TRBD1. There are 15 residues in the CDR3. Germline assignment: CDR1 MDHEN and CDR2 SYDVKM. V dropped 5 bases and J dropped 0; count of bases not matched to a gene: 3. The chain's CDR3 is CASSRTGDSTDTQYF. Written as DNA, the CDR3 is TGTGCCAGCAGTCGGACAGGGGATAGCACAGATACGCAGTATTTT.

This chain joins TRBV10-3 and TRBJ1-2, with TRBD1 matching 9 bases. Germline V CDR1 and CDR2: ENHRY, SYGVKD. Trimming removed 7 bases from V and 7 bases from J; junction bases left unmatched: 7. This CDR3 is built from 13 residues. The CDR3 sequence is CAITPDRGAGYTF. Here the CDR3 DNA reads TGTGCCATCACCCCTGACAGGGGGGCTGGCTACACCTTC.

The chain carries TRBV15 and TRBJ1-1; D gene ambiguous. The CDR3 contains 13 residues. From germline, CDR1 is LNHNV and CDR2 YYDKDF (reference sequence). Trimming removed 1 base at V and 4 bases at J, with 7 bases between. As DNA, the CDR3 is TGTGCCACCAGCAGAGTGAGAGGCACTGAAGCTTTCTTT. Translating it yields CATSRVRGTEAFF.

This clonotype was seen only a few times. This sequence joins TRBV2 and TRBJ2-7; D remains unclear. The V end lost 3 bases, the J end lost 3 bases, and 6 bases lay between the germline ends. Germline V lookup: CDR1 SNHLY, CDR2 FYNNEI. This CDR3 is 12 amino acids long. The CDR3 protein is CASSDTYYEQYV. CDR3 in DNA: TGTGCCAGCAGTGACACCTACTACGAGCAGTACGTC.

This clonotype was detected only a few times. The chain carries TRBV2 and TRBJ2-7, with D unclear. This CDR3 region has 12 residues. CDR1 is SNHLY and CDR2 is FYNNEI in the germline V gene. Trimming took off 10 bases at V and 10 bases at J, with 20 bases between the two ends. For the CDR3, the DNA is TGTGCCACCAGCAGGAAACCTACGACACAGTACGTC. It codes for CATSRKPTTQYV.

This clonotype has a handful of counts. The V and J genes are TRBV7-8 and TRBJ2-1; D may be TRBD1 (7 bases). V lost 5 bases, J lost 7 bases, and 18 bases lay in between. The CDR3 is 15 amino acids. CDR1 SGHVS and CDR2 FQNEAQ come from the germline V gene. CDR3 in DNA: TGTGCCAGCAGCGGGGGGATAAGGGGGCGGAATGAGCAGTTCTTC. Its protein product is CASSGGIRGRNEQFF.

This clonotype appeared once. The chain has TRBV7-9 and TRBJ2-3, with 10 bases lining up with TRBD2. CDR1 is SEHNR, CDR2 FQNEAQ, per germline (reference sequence). Trimming at V came to 7 bases and at J to 1 base, leaving 5 bases not matched to a gene. The CDR3 spans 15 residues. The CDR3 is CASISGTSGTDTQYF. The CDR3 DNA sequence: TGTGCCAGCATCTCGGGGACTAGCGGCACAGATACGCAGTATTTT.

This clonotype came up many times. The chain's CDR3 is CASSRRVAGGLNEQFF. The CDR3 nucleotides read TGTGCCAGCAGTCGGCGCGTAGCGGGGGGTTTGAATGAGCAGTTCTTC. The chain is built from TRBV2 and TRBJ2-1; TRBD2 agrees at 10 bases. The CDR3 spans 16 residues. Germline V CDR1 and CDR2: SNHLY, FYNNEI. Trimming removed 5 bases from V and 7 bases from J; junction bases left unmatched: 11.

This clonotype was seen ten or more times. The chain combines TRBV4-1 with TRBJ1-2; D not resolved. CDR1 and CDR2 from the germline V gene are MGHRA and YSYEKL. The CDR3 extends over 18 amino acids. The germline V and J ends were trimmed by 2 bases and 4 bases, with 23 bases remaining between them. The CDR3 sequence: CASSQTYPQVLVGYGYTF. CDR3 nucleotide sequence: TGCGCCAGCAGCCAAACGTACCCTCAGGTGCTAGTTGGCTATGGCTACACCTTC.

The rearrangement joins TRBV4-3 to TRBJ2-4; D uncertain. The CDR3 is 16 residues long. Trimming stripped 1 base from V and 1 base from J, with 11 bases between. CDR1 and CDR2 from the germline V gene are LGHNA and YSLEER. The CDR3 loop reads CASSQGTFAAKNIQYF. The CDR3 DNA reads as TGCGCCAGCAGCCAAGGCACCTTCGCGGCCAAAAACATTCAGTACTTC.

The table lists this clonotype with a few counts. The rearrangement joins TRBV20-1 to TRBJ1-4; D gene unclear. With 0 bases removed from V and 2 bases from J, the gap between germline ends came to 7 bases. Germline CDR1 and CDR2: DFQATT and SNEGSKA (reference sequence). CDR3 size: 14 residues. The CDR3 sequence: CSAREVTTNEKLFF. The CDR3 nucleotides read TGCAGTGCTAGAGAGGTTACCACTAATGAAAAACTGTTTTTT.

This clonotype was found a few times. The chain links TRBV4-2 to TRBJ1-2, with 12 nucleotides matching TRBD1. The CDR3 length is 16 residues. CDR1 is LGHNA, CDR2 YNFKEQ, per germline. The V gene end was trimmed by 4 bases and the J gene end by 8 bases; junction bases not matched to a gene: 11. The CDR3: CASSLGSGQGAGGYTF. The CDR3 DNA reads TGTGCCAGCAGCCTCGGCTCGGGACAGGGGGCGGGGGGCTACACCTTC.

This clonotype was picked up a small number of times. The J gene is TRBJ1-1, the V gene TRBV12-3 or TRBV12-4, with D tentatively TRBD1 (5 bases). V shed 3 bases and J shed 6 bases, with 14 bases lying between them. The CDR3 contains 14 residues. DNA for the CDR3: TGTGCCAGCAGTTTTGTGGAGGGGCCGTCTGAAGCTTTCTTT. It encodes CASSFVEGPSEAFF.

The rearrangement uses TRBV12-3 or TRBV12-4 and TRBJ2-2, with D possibly being TRBD1 or TRBD2 (5 bases each). Trimming took 3 bases from V and 4 from J, leaving 12 bases between them. This CDR3 spans 15 amino acids. CDR3 in DNA: TGTGCCAGCAGTTTTTCCCCGGGGCGCACCGGGGAGCTGTTTTTT. Amino acids: CASSFSPGRTGELFF.

The rearrangement joins TRBV20-1 to TRBJ2-7; 10 bases align to TRBD1. Germline lookup yields CDR1 DFQATT and CDR2 SNEGSKA (reference sequence). This CDR3 region has 13 residues. V shed 2 bases and J 4 bases; nucleotides not matched to a gene: 2. CDR3 sequence: CSARRQGAYEQYF. DNA for the CDR3: TGCAGTGCTAGAAGACAGGGGGCTTACGAGCAGTACTTC.

The chain couples TRBV6-6 to TRBJ2-7; 10 bases match TRBD1. The CDR3 totals 14 residues. After removal of 2 bases from V and 6 bases from J, the junction contained 4 bases not matched to a gene. Germline CDR1 reads MNHNY; CDR2 reads SVGAGI (reference sequence). This chain's CDR3 is CASSYGTGASEQYV. In DNA, the CDR3 is TGTGCCAGCAGTTACGGGACAGGGGCAAGCGAGCAGTACGTC.

This clonotype was recorded a few times. V usage is TRBV10-3 and J usage is TRBJ1-2, with D possibly matching TRBD1 (5 bases). V was shortened by 7 bases and J by 6 bases, with 24 bases between the two germline ends. Germline V gene data show CDR1 as ENHRY and CDR2 as SYGVKD. The CDR3 sequence is 16 residues long. The CDR3 region is CAIKAQAVEGQDGYTF. CDR3 sequence (DNA): TGTGCCATCAAAGCCCAGGCTGTCGAGGGGCAGGATGGCTACACCTTC.